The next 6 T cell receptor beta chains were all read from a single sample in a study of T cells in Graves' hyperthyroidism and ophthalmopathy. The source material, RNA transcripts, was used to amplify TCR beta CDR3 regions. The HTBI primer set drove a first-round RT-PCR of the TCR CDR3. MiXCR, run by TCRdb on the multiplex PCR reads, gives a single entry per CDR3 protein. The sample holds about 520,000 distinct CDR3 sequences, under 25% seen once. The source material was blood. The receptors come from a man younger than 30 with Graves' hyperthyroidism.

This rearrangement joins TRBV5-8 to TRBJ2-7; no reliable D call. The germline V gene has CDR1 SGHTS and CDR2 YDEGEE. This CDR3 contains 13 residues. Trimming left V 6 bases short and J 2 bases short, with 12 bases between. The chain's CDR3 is CASTSDHTYEQYF. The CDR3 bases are TGTGCCAGCACCTCTGACCATACCTACGAGCAGTACTTC.

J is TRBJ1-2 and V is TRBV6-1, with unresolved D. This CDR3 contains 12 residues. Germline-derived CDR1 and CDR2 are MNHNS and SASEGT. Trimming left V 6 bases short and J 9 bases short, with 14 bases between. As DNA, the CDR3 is TGTGCCAGCAGGAGGACCGAGTCTAGCTACACCTTC. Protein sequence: CASRRTESSYTF.

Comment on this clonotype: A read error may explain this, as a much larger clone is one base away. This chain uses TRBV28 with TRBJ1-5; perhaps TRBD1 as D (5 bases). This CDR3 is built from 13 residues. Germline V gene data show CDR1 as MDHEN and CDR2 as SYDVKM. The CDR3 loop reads CASSLLGEQPQRF. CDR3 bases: TGTGCCAGCAGTTTATTGGGGGAACAGCCCCAGCGTTTT.

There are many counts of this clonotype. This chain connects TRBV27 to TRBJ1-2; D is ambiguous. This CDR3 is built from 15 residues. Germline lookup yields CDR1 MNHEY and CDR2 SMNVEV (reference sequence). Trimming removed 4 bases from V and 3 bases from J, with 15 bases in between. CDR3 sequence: CASSSTLTLDYGYTF. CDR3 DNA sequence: TGTGCCAGCAGTTCAACGCTGACATTGGACTATGGCTACACCTTC.

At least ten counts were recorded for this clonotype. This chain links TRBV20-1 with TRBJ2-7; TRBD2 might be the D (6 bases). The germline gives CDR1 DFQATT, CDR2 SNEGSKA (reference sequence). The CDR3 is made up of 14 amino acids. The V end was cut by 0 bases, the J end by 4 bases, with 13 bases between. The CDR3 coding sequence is TGCAGTGCTAGAGACTATCCCCGGGAGTACGAGCAGTACTTC. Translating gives CSARDYPREYEQYF.

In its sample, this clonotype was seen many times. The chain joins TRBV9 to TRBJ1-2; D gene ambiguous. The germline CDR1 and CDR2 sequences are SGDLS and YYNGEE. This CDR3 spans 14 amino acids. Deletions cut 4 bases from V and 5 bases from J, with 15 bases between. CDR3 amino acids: CASSPRDVGYGYTF. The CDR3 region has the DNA TGTGCCAGCAGCCCCCGGGATGTGGGGTATGGCTACACCTTC.